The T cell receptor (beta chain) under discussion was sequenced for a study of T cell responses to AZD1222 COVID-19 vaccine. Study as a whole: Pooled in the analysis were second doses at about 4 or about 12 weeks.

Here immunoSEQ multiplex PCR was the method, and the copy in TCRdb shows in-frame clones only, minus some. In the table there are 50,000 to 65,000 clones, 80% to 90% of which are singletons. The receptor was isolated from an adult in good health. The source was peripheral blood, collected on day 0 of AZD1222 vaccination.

The CDR3 is CASRGGAPNYGYTF. The CDR3 bases are TGTGCCAGCAGGGGAGGGGCCCCTAACTATGGCTACACCTTC. The V and J genes are TRBV2 and TRBJ1-2; D is possibly TRBD1 (5 bases). The V gene's germline CDR1 is SNHLY and CDR2 FYNNEI. The CDR3 sequence is 14 residues long. The V end lost 6 bases, the J end lost 0 bases, and 11 bases lay between the germline ends.